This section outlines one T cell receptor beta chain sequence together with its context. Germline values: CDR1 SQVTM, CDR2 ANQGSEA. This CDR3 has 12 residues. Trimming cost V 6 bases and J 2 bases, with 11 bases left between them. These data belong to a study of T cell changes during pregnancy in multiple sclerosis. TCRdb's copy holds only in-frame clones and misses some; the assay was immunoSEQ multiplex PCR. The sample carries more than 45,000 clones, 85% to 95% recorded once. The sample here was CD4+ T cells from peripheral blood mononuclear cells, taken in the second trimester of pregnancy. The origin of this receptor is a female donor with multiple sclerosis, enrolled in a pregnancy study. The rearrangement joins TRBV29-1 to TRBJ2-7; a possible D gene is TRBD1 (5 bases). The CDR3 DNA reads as TGCAGCGTCAGGGCTGGGGCCTACGAGCAGTACTTC. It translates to CSVRAGAYEQYF.